The sequence of this T cell receptor beta chain was determined in a study of blood T cell repertoires in COVID-19. This clone was recorded a few times. The CDR3 is 15 amino acids. V was pared by 3 bases and J by 5 bases, with 10 bases of the junction left unmatched. Germline V CDR1 and CDR2: SGHNT, YYREEE (reference sequence). Here immunoSEQ multiplex PCR was the method, and the copy in TCRdb shows in-frame clones only, minus some. Of about 180,000 clones listed, approximately 85% are singletons. V and J are TRBV5-4 and TRBJ2-7, with 8 bases that match TRBD1. The TCR originated in a human donor with active or convalescent COVID-19. The donor label of this sample is uncertain. The specimen was peripheral blood. The CDR3 sequence is CASSSWTGTVNEQYF. CDR3 bases: TGTGCCAGCAGCTCTTGGACAGGGACTGTGAACGAGCAGTACTTC.